This TCR beta chain derives from a study of shared clonotypes between healthy human individuals. Study background: CD4 naive and memory got three plates each, CD8 naive two, CD8 memory one.

Details on this clone: Its antigen is not known.

The J segment lost 3 bases and the V segment lost 0 bases, leaving 3 bases of the junction unmatched. Germline loops: CDR1 SNHLY, CDR2 FYNNEI. The CDR3 spans 15 residues. Study conclusions and caveats: The study sampled only blood, and tissue repertoires likely differ. Around 5.4% of naive CD4 clonotypes were common to four donors.

Per sorted-subset replicate PCR, input was roughly 220 ng DNA, representing tens of thousands of T cell genomes. Assay: immunoSEQ multiplex PCR; the TCRdb copy retains only in-frame clones and omits some. The sample includes millions of clones, approximately 94% of them seen just once. The chain carries TRBV2 and TRBJ2-7; the match to TRBD1 covers 9 bases. Material: naive CD4+ T cells sorted from blood. Sample subset: CD45RA+ positively selected. The TCR sequence derives from a man aged 18 to 29 in good health. The CDR3 sequence: CASSEAPGQGYEQYF. CDR3 nucleotides: TGTGCCAGCAGTGAAGCGCCGGGACAGGGCTACGAGCAGTACTTC.